This T cell receptor (beta chain) stems from a study of control samples from healthy donors and cancer patients. The CDR3 covers 18 residues. V dropped 3 bases and J dropped 1; count of bases not matched to a gene: 11. Germline V gives CDR1 SGHVS, CDR2 FNYEAQ. TCRdb's table, derived via immunoSEQ multiplex PCR, lists solely in-frame clones and lacks some. The data hold almost 85,000 clones, with just under 95% observed a single time. The source is a young woman in good health. The chain combines TRBV7-6 with TRBJ2-7; 11 bases map to TRBD2. The sample taken for sequencing was blood. The CDR3: CASSFPSFSGGESYEQYF. CDR3 sequence (DNA): TGTGCCAGCAGCTTTCCGTCATTTAGCGGGGGGGAATCCTACGAGCAGTACTTC.